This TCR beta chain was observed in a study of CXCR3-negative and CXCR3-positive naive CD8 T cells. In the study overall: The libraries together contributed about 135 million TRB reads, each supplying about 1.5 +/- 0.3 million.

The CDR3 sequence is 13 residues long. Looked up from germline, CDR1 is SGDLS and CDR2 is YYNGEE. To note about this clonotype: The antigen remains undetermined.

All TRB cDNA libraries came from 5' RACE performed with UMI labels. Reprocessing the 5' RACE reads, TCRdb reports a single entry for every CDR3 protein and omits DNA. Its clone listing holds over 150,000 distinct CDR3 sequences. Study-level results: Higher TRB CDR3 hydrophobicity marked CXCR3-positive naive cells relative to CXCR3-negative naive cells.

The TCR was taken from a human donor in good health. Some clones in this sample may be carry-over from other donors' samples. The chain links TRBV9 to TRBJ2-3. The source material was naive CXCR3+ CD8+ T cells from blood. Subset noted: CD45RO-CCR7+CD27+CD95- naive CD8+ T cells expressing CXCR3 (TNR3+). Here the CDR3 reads CASSSRITDTQYF.